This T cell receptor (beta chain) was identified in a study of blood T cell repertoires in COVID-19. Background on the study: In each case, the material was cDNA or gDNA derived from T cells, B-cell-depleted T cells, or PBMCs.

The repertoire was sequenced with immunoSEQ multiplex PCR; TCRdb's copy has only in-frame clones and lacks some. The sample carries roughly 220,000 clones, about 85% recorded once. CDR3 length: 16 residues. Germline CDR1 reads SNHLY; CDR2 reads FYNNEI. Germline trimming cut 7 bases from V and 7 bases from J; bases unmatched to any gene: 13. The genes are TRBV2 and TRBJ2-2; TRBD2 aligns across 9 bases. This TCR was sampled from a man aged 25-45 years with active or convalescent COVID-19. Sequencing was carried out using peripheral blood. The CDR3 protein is CASTTPGLAKDGELFF. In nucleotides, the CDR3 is TGTGCCAGCACCACTCCGGGACTAGCCAAGGACGGGGAGCTGTTTTTT.